This paragraph reports one T cell receptor beta chain. Germline CDR1 is SGHTA and CDR2 is FQGNSA. Unmatched junction bases numbered 3, after V lost 5 bases and J lost 3 bases. The CDR3 spans 13 residues. The sample comes from a study of technical replicates of blood from a few donors. Produced via immunoSEQ multiplex PCR; TCRdb's table is partial and in-frame only. The table lists about 66,000 clones, around nine tenths of them singletons. V gene TRBV7-2 combines with J gene TRBJ1-2; 7 bases fit TRBD1. The sequence came from a human donor in good health. Some clones in this sample may be carry-over from other donors' samples. Sequencing used PBMCs. The CDR3 here is CASSPGQHYGYTF. The CDR3 DNA is TGTGCCAGCAGCCCGGGACAGCACTATGGCTACACCTTC. The full variable domain, with the rest looked up from reference TRBV7-2 and TRBJ1-2, is GAGVSQSPSNKVTEKGKDVELRCDPISGHTALYWYRQSLGQGLEFLIYFQGNSAPDKSGLPSDRFSAERTGGSVSTLTIQRTQQEDSAVYLCASSPGQHYGYTFGSGTRLTVV.